This record concerns one TCR beta chain sequence. A single count supports this clone. The target of this receptor is not known. Qualities for individual bases were not recorded, and no much larger clone is one base off. The germline V gene (reference sequence) provides CDR1 LNHNV and CDR2 YYDKDF. V drops 0 bases and J drops 0 bases, leaving 12 bases in between. Spanning cysteine to phenylalanine, the CDR3 consists of 18 amino acids. Of all the DNA, just the CDR3 is kept, 54 bases in frame from base 1. Participants in the prospective study were enrolled through a virtual design, were aged about 18 to 90 years, and lived in roughly 26 United States geographic areas. Cohort assignment in the prospective study relied on participant-reported clinical history from a screening survey and a study questionnaire. Recovered participants in ImmuneRACE Cohort 3 were defined as having two consecutive negative NP/OP PCR tests, clearance from a healthcare professional, or resolution of symptoms. Mobile phlebotomists in the prospective study collected whole blood, serum and a nasopharyngeal or oropharyngeal swab from every participant. Participants in the prospective study had the option to provide additional blood draws and questionnaires over a roughly two-month period. Prospective study blood samples were shipped either frozen or at room temperature before DNA extraction.

The sample is drawn from a study of blood T cell repertoires in COVID-19 (dated by TCRdb to 2020 to 2022). Background on the whole study: Samples covering the acute and convalescent phases of COVID-19 were provided by collaborators in the United States, Italy and Spain. The repertoires were made available in a free public database intended to serve as a resource for research on the immune response to SARS-CoV-2. Samples came from the ongoing ImmuneRACE study (first 160 participants) plus 1,254 subjects from 6 global collaborators. The sample metadata nearly always contained a de-identified subject ID, COVID-19 status, age in years and sex. Where available, HLA class I and class II types were obtained from metadata supplied by the sample provider rather than from assay-based typing. Subjects who had been exposed to COVID-19, were actively infected with it, or had recovered from it provided the deeply sampled blood TCRbeta repertoires that made up the dataset. The prospective study material was composed of cDNA or gDNA derived from T cells, B-cell-depleted T cells, or PBMCs.

Broader findings and caveats from the paper: The quantity of clinical and demographic metadata differed by source and by participant and was supplied without curation.

TCRbeta CDR3 regions were amplified from genomic DNA by means of the immunoSEQ Assay, a bias-controlled multiplex PCR. On the study's bioinformatics: Nucleated cell counts per sample were estimated from amplification of reference gene primers within the assay. To quantify the absolute abundance of each unique TCRbeta CDR3 rearrangement, sequence reads were collapsed and filtered. For each sample, productive Simpson clonality was calculated by taking the square root of Simpson's diversity index across productive rearrangements. TCRdb mirrors the immuneACCESS table, restricted to in-frame sequences. Some clones are absent from its copies; in checked studies, under half trace to an unresolved V gene, and the reason for the others is unknown. V, J and clone size are taken as reported in that table, and D and trimming were inferred from the DNA itself. The sample table holds more than 150,000 clones, of which about 72% were seen once. The ten top clones hold 15% to 20% of the sample.

The clonotype comes from a woman aged 50 to 60 who had recovered from COVID-19. Sequenced sample: PBMCs or T cells enriched from blood (not recorded which). Here the chain combines TRBV15 and TRBJ2-6; a tentative D call is TRBD2 (6 bases match). This receptor has the CDR3 CATSREGGHSSGANVLTF. The DNA reads TGTGCCACCAGCAGAGAGGGGGGTCATAGCTCTGGGGCCAACGTCCTGACTTTC.